The next 21 T cell receptor beta chains were all read from a single sample in a study of Ad26.COV2.S vaccination and SARS-CoV-2 variants. Sample treatment: approximately 18 received Ad26.COV2.S at low or high dose, single or two shots; roughly five received placebo; per-sample allocation not given. Following the first vaccine or placebo injection, samples were taken on day 63. Sequencing used immunoSEQ multiplex PCR; TCRdb keeps in-frame clones, though not all of them. Among about 380,000 clones listed, around four fifths were seen once. Material: peripheral blood, obtained in a trial of Ad26.COV2.S vaccine versus placebo. Receptors were obtained from a person between 18 and 60 years old who received the Ad26.COV2.S COVID-19 vaccine or a placebo.

The chain is built from TRBV9 and TRBJ2-6; possibly TRBD1 for D (6 bases). Per germline, CDR1 SGDLS and CDR2 YYNGEE. V was trimmed by 0 bases and J by 6 bases, leaving 22 bases between them. CDR3 size: 19 residues. The CDR3 sequence: CASSVVYRDTGMEANVLTF. The CDR3 DNA is TGTGCCAGCAGCGTAGTTTACAGGGACACTGGGATGGAGGCCAACGTCCTGACTTTC.

This clone has just a few counts. CDR3: CASSLGQGSEPQHF. The CDR3 region has the DNA TGTGCCAGCAGCTTGGGACAGGGTTCCGAGCCCCAGCATTTT. The chain carries TRBV7-9 and TRBJ1-5; TRBD1 agrees at 9 bases. The ends lost 3 bases at V and 8 bases at J; junction bases unmatched: 5. Germline V lookup: CDR1 SEHNR, CDR2 FQNEAQ (reference sequence). This CDR3 has 14 residues.

The V gene is TRBV11-1, the J gene TRBJ2-7; no firm D call. V dropped 0 bases and J dropped 3 bases, with 12 bases sitting between them. Germline-derived CDR1 and CDR2 are SGHAT and FQDESV (reference sequence). The CDR3 covers 15 residues. CDR3 nucleotides: TGTGCCAGCAGCTTAGCGCGGAGCTCTCACTACGAGCAGTACTTC. Residues: CASSLARSSHYEQYF.

The chain has TRBV7-3 and TRBJ2-1, with unresolved D. The V end was cut by 0 bases, the J end by 7 bases, with 13 bases between. CDR1 is SGHTA, CDR2 FQGTGA, per germline. The CDR3 loop spans 15 amino acids. In nucleotides, the CDR3 is TGTGCCAGCAGCTTAACTGCGACTGGGCGGAATGAGCAGTTCTTC. It codes for CASSLTATGRNEQFF.

V usage is TRBV9 and J usage is TRBJ2-1; D is unclear. Germline V gene lookup returns CDR1 SGDLS and CDR2 YYNGEE. The CDR3 has 17 residues. The V end lost 0 bases, the J end lost 4 bases, and 17 bases lay between the germline ends. Here the CDR3 DNA reads TGTGCCAGCAGCGTAGGGCATCGGAGCCCGACTTACAATGAGCAGTTCTTC. This gives the protein CASSVGHRSPTYNEQFF.

The chain recombines TRBV5-5 with TRBJ1-5, with a weak D call TRBD1 (6 bases). Per the germline V gene, CDR1 is SGHKS and CDR2 is YYEKEE (reference sequence). The CDR3 covers 14 residues. V was trimmed by 3 bases and J by 3 bases, leaving 10 bases between them. In DNA, the CDR3 is TGTGCCAGCAGCTCGGGGGGCTACAATCAGCCCCAGCATTTT. This sequence encodes CASSSGGYNQPQHF.

The V gene is TRBV28, the J gene TRBJ1-1; no firm D call. Trimming removed 6 bases from V and 3 bases from J, with 11 bases in between. Per germline, CDR1 MDHEN and CDR2 SYDVKM. CDR3 size: 13 residues. CDR3 bases: TGTGCCAGCAGACCCGAAAGGGACACTGAAGCTTTCTTT. Residues: CASRPERDTEAFF.

This clone was detected only once. V is TRBV4-3 and J is TRBJ1-3; D unclear. V was pared by 1 base and J by 0 bases, with 7 bases between. Germline loops: CDR1 LGHNA, CDR2 YSLEER. The CDR3 consists of 15 residues. CDR3 sequence: CASSQAVNSGNTIYF. CDR3 DNA: TGCGCCAGCAGCCAAGCGGTCAACTCTGGAAACACCATATATTTT.

This clone was seen once. Other DNA sequences within the sample encode an identical CDR3. This chain uses TRBV19 with TRBJ2-7; D possibly uses TRBD1 or TRBD2 (5 bases each). This CDR3 is built from 12 residues. The V gene's germline CDR1 is LNHDA and CDR2 SQIVND (reference sequence). Trimming took 1 base from V and 4 from J, leaving 5 bases between them. The CDR3 DNA reads as TGTGCCAGTAGTATAGGGGGGTACGAGCAGTACTTC. This encodes CASSIGGYEQYF.

V gene TRBV6-6 combines with J gene TRBJ1-2; 7 nucleotides align to TRBD1. The ends lost 6 bases at V and 8 bases at J; junction bases unmatched: 12. Per germline, CDR1 MNHNY and CDR2 SVGAGI (reference sequence). The length of the CDR3 is 14 residues. CDR3 sequence reads: CASSLPGTDEGYTF. The CDR3 DNA reads as TGTGCCAGCAGCCTACCAGGGACAGATGAAGGCTACACCTTC.

The CDR3, as DNA: TGTGCCAGTAGTATATCCGGGGGAAGGTCCTACAATGAGCAGTTCTTC. This codes for CASSISGGRSYNEQFF. This rearrangement joins TRBV19 to TRBJ2-1; perhaps TRBD2 as D (6 bases). Trimming removed 2 bases from V and 1 base from J, with 12 bases in between. CDR3 length: 16 residues. CDR1 is LNHDA and CDR2 is SQIVND in the germline V gene (reference sequence).

The chain employs TRBV18 and TRBJ1-3; D is unclear. CDR1 and CDR2 (germline): KGHSH, LQKENI. Trimming stripped 5 bases from V and 0 bases from J, with 11 bases between. The CDR3 sequence is 15 residues long. The CDR3: CASSIGESSGNTIYF. DNA of the CDR3: TGTGCCAGCTCAATTGGGGAGAGCTCTGGAAACACCATATATTTT.

This sequence joins TRBV9 and TRBJ2-3; D remains unclear. V lost 3 bases and J 2 bases, leaving 10 bases between the germline ends. The CDR3 runs to 14 residues. Germline V lookup: CDR1 SGDLS, CDR2 YYNGEE. The CDR3 protein is CASSAWMVTDTQYF. Here the CDR3 DNA reads TGTGCCAGCAGCGCTTGGATGGTCACAGATACGCAGTATTTT.

The V gene is TRBV14, the J gene TRBJ2-2; 8 nucleotides agree with TRBD2. Germline assignment: CDR1 SGHDN and CDR2 FVKESK. With V trimmed by 6 bases and J by 5 bases, 5 bases remained unmatched. The CDR3 has 14 residues. CDR3 loop: CASRSSGGTGELFF. In DNA, the CDR3 is TGTGCCAGCAGGTCTTCGGGAGGGACCGGGGAGCTGTTTTTT.

The chain links TRBV10-1 to TRBJ2-3; TRBD2 matches 9 bases. Germline CDR1 is WNHNN and CDR2 is SYGVQD (reference sequence). V shed 4 bases, J shed 2 bases, and the junction held 1 base outside the gene matches. The CDR3 runs to 14 residues. The CDR3 DNA sequence: TGCGCCAGCAGTGGACTAGCGGTCACAGATACGCAGTATTTT. Its translation is CASSGLAVTDTQYF.

The rearrangement uses TRBV3-1 (or the pseudogene TRBV3-2) and TRBJ1-3, with a possible D match to TRBD1 (5 bases). The CDR3 is 15 residues long. The germline V gene encodes CDR1 LGHDT and CDR2 YNNKEL (reference sequence). V gave up 3 bases and J gave up 3 bases, with 12 bases separating them. CDR3 region: CASSHIQVLGNTIYF. In DNA form, the CDR3 reads TGTGCCAGCAGCCACATACAGGTCCTTGGAAACACCATATATTTT.

The sample holds one count of this clone. The chain has TRBV25-1 and TRBJ2-3; 8 bases map to TRBD1. CDR1 is MGHDK, CDR2 SYGVNS, per germline. V lost 8 bases to trimming and J lost 6 bases; unmatched junction nucleotides: 19. The CDR3 runs to 17 residues. DNA of the CDR3: TGTGCCAGCCACCCCGGTTGGGGTGCAGGGGGCATCGATACGCAGTATTTT. It encodes CASHPGWGAGGIDTQYF. Combining the CDR3 with reference TRBV25-1 and TRBJ2-3 gives the whole variable domain EADIYQTPRYLVIGTGKKITLECSQTMGHDKMYWYQQDPGMELHLIHYSYGVNSTEKGDLSSESTVSRIRTEHFPLTLESARPSHTSQYLCASHPGWGAGGIDTQYFGPGTRLTVL.

This sequence joins TRBV4-3 and TRBJ1-2; the match to TRBD1 covers 10 bases. CDR3 length: 14 amino acids. V was pared by 3 bases and J by 4 bases, with 2 bases of the junction left unmatched. Germline V gene lookup returns CDR1 LGHNA and CDR2 YSLEER. CDR3 in DNA: TGCGCCAGCAGCCAGGACAGGGGGATCTATGGCTACACCTTC. Its protein is CASSQDRGIYGYTF.

The chain carries TRBV15 and TRBJ2-5; 7 nucleotides align to TRBD2. The CDR3 contains 13 residues. Germline trimming cut 5 bases from V and 4 bases from J; bases unmatched to any gene: 4. Looked up from germline, CDR1 is LNHNV and CDR2 is YYDKDF (reference sequence). The CDR3 DNA is TGTGCCACCAGCCGAAGCGGGGCAGAGACCCAGTACTTC. Its translation is CATSRSGAETQYF.

The chain is built from TRBV29-1 and TRBJ1-2, with a weak D call TRBD1 (5 bases). Trimming removed 7 bases from V and 7 bases from J, with 13 bases in between. Germline-derived CDR1 and CDR2 are SQVTM and ANQGSEA. The CDR3 spans 11 residues. CDR3 loop: CSAGSYGGYTF. The CDR3 DNA reads TGCAGCGCAGGGTCATACGGTGGCTACACCTTC.

The chain employs TRBV5-4 and TRBJ1-4, with 7 positions matching TRBD1. V trimming: 6 bases; J trimming: 11 bases; junction bases outside the gene matches: 10. CDR1 and CDR2 from the germline V gene are SGHNT and YYREEE (reference sequence). This CDR3 is built from 13 residues. CDR3: CASTFQGGSKLFF. The DNA for the CDR3 is TGTGCCAGCACGTTCCAGGGGGGAAGTAAACTGTTTTTT. Full variable domain (missing parts from reference TRBV5-4 and TRBJ1-4): ETGVTQSPTHLIKTRGQQVTLRCSSQSGHNTVSWYQQALGQGPQFIFQYYREEENGRGNFPPRFSGLQFPNYSSELNVNALELDDSALYLCASTFQGGSKLFFGSGTQLSVL.